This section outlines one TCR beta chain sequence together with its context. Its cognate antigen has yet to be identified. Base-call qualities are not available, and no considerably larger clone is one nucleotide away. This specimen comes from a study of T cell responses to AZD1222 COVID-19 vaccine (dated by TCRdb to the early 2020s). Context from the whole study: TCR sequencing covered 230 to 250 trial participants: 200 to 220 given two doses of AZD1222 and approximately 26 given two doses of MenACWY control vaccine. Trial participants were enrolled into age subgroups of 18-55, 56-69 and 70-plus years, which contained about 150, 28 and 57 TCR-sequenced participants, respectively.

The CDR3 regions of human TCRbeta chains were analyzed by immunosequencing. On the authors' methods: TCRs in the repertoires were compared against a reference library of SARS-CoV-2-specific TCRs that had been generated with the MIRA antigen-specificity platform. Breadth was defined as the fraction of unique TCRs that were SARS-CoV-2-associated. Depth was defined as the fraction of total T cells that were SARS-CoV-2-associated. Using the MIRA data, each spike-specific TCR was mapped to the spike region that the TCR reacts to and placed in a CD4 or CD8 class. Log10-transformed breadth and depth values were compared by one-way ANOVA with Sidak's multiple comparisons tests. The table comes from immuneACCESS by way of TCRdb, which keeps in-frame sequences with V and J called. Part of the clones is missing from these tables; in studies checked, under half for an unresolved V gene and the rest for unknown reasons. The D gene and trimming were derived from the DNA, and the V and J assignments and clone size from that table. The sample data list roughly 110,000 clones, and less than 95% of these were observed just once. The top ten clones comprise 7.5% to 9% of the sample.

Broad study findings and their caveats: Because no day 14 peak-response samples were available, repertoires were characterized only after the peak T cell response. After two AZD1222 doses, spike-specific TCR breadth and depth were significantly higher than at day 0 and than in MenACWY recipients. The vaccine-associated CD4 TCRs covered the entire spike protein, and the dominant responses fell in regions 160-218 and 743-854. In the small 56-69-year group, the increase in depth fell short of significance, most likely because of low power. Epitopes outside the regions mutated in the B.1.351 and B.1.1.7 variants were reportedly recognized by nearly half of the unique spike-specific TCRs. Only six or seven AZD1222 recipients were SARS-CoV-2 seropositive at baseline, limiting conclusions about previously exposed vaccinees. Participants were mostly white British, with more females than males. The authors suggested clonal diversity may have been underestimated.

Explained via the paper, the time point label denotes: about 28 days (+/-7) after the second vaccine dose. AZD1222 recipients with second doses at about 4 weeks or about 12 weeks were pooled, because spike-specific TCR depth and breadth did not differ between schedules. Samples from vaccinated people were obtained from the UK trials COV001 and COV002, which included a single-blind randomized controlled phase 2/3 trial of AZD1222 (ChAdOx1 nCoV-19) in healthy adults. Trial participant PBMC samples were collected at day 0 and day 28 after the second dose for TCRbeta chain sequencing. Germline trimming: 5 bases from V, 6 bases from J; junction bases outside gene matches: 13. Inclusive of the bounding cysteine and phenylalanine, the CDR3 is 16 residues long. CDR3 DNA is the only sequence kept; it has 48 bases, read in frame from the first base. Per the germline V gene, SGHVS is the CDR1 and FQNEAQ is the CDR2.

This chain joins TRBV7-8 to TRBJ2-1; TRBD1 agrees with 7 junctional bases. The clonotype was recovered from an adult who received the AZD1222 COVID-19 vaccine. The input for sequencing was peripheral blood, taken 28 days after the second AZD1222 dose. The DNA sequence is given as TGTGCCAGCAGCCCTGGACAGGTCGTAGGGGGCAATGAGCAGTTCTTC. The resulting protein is CASSPGQVVGGNEQFF.